These 29 T cell receptor beta chains were sequenced from one sample in a study of blood T cell repertoires in COVID-19. Generated by immunoSEQ multiplex PCR, the TCRdb table keeps only in-frame clones and is missing some. The data contain some 170,000 clones, approximately 85% of them singletons. Sequenced material: peripheral blood. The receptors shown here come from a woman aged 55-69 years with acute or convalescent COVID-19.

Ten or more counts support this clone. The CDR3 DNA reads as TGTGCCAGCAGCTTAACTCCTCGGGGGACCGGGGAGCTGTTTTTT. Residues: CASSLTPRGTGELFF. The chain links TRBV7-3 to TRBJ2-2; weak D call: TRBD2 (6 bases). The germline V gene has CDR1 SGHTA and CDR2 FQGTGA. V was trimmed by 0 bases and J by 5 bases, leaving 10 bases between them. The CDR3 length is 15 residues.

The V gene is TRBV27, the J gene TRBJ2-5; possibly TRBD1 for D (6 bases). CDR1 MNHEY and CDR2 SMNVEV come from the germline V gene (reference sequence). V was pared by 6 bases and J by 3 bases, with 14 bases between. This CDR3 comprises 14 residues. CDR3 DNA sequence: TGTGCCAGCAGCCCACAGGGTACAGAAGAGACCCAGTACTTC. It translates to CASSPQGTEETQYF.

The sample holds a few counts of this clone. CDR3 nucleotides: TGCAGTGCTAGTGGGTACAGGGGTTTCCTTGAGCAGTTCTTC. This encodes CSASGYRGFLEQFF. The V and J genes are TRBV20-1 and TRBJ2-1; 7 bases fit TRBD1. The CDR3 has 14 residues. The V and J ends lost 3 bases and 9 bases, in that order; junction bases with no gene match: 11. CDR1 is DFQATT, CDR2 SNEGSKA, per germline (reference sequence).

The chain combines TRBV12-3 or TRBV12-4 with TRBJ1-4, with 7 positions matching TRBD1. V dropped 6 bases and J dropped 4; count of bases not matched to a gene: 2. The CDR3 runs to 13 residues. The CDR3 sequence is CASRGTVNEKLFF. CDR3 bases: TGTGCCAGCAGGGGGACAGTTAATGAAAAACTGTTTTTT.

The chain combines TRBV5-5 with TRBJ2-5; 12 nucleotides line up with TRBD2. The CDR3 is 15 amino acids. CDR1 SGHKS and CDR2 YYEKEE come from the germline V gene (reference sequence). V lost 2 bases to trimming and J lost 3 bases; unmatched junction nucleotides: 2. The CDR3 loop is CASSFRLAGEETQYF. In DNA, the CDR3 is TGTGCCAGCAGCTTTCGACTAGCGGGAGAAGAGACCCAGTACTTC.

V usage is TRBV4-1 and J usage is TRBJ2-2; TRBD1 matches 8 bases. The length of the CDR3 is 22 residues. The junction had 23 bases not matched to a gene; V was cut back by 0 bases and J by 5 bases. Germline assignment: CDR1 MGHRA and CDR2 YSYEKL. The CDR3 spells CASSQEMVVTGVYWGITGELFF. DNA for the CDR3: TGCGCCAGCAGCCAAGAGATGGTAGTGACAGGGGTCTACTGGGGGATTACCGGGGAGCTGTTTTTT.

V is TRBV29-1 and J is TRBJ1-3; no definite D call. The length of the CDR3 is 11 residues. V dropped 7 bases and J dropped 3 bases, with 7 bases sitting between them. Germline assignment: CDR1 SQVTM and CDR2 ANQGSEA. CDR3 DNA sequence: TGCAGCGGGAGGAGTGGAAACACCATATATTTT. Protein: CSGRSGNTIYF. The complete variable domain, with remaining parts taken from reference TRBV29-1 and TRBJ1-3, reads SAVISQKPSRDICQRGTSLTIQCQVDSQVTMMFWYRQQPGQSLTLIATANQGSEATYESGFVIDKFPISRPNLTFSTLTVSNMSPEDSSIYLCSGRSGNTIYFGEGSWLTVV.

V gene TRBV18 combines with J gene TRBJ1-4, with a weak D call TRBD1 (6 bases). Germline assignment: CDR1 KGHSH and CDR2 LQKENI. The V gene lost 5 bases and the J gene lost 5 bases, with 15 bases spanning the gap. The CDR3 is 15 amino acids. The CDR3 region has the DNA TGTGCCAGCTCAAAAACAGGGTCCGAGAATGAAAAACTGTTTTTT. This translates into CASSKTGSENEKLFF.

The rearrangement uses TRBV24-1 and TRBJ1-1; 9 bases are shared with TRBD1. The CDR3 length is 14 residues. V gave up 7 bases and J gave up 5 bases; unmatched junction bases: 7. Germline CDR1 reads KGHDR; CDR2 reads SFDVKD. The CDR3 loop is CATRPQGAGTEAFF. The CDR3 nucleotides are TGTGCCACCAGACCACAGGGGGCAGGTACTGAAGCTTTCTTT.

The chain has TRBV5-4 and TRBJ2-3; possible D gene TRBD1, 5 bases. V lost 0 bases, J lost 2 bases, and 7 bases lay in between. The CDR3 runs to 14 residues. Germline values: CDR1 SGHNT, CDR2 YYREEE (reference sequence). Here the CDR3 DNA reads TGTGCCAGCAGCTTGGGGACAAACACAGATACGCAGTATTTT. Amino acid sequence: CASSLGTNTDTQYF.

The chain couples TRBV6-5 to TRBJ1-2; 7 bases line up with TRBD1. Germline V gene sequence: CDR1 MNHEY, CDR2 SVGAGI. Trimming cost V 10 bases and J 3 bases; bases outside gene matches: 14. CDR3 length: 15 residues. In DNA form, the CDR3 reads TGTGCCACCCTACTAGGAGGGGGCGCCGACTATGGCTACACCTTC. Translated: CATLLGGGADYGYTF.

The rearrangement links TRBV10-1 to TRBJ2-7; 10 bases match TRBD1. This CDR3 comprises 15 residues. V trimming: 7 bases; J trimming: 7 bases; junction bases outside the gene matches: 13. The germline V gene encodes CDR1 WNHNN and CDR2 SYGVQD (reference sequence). The CDR3 DNA follows: TGCGCCAGCAAGTTCTGGAGACAGGGGGCTCTTGAGCAGTACTTC. It yields the protein CASKFWRQGALEQYF.

The chain carries TRBV18 and TRBJ1-1; TRBD1 might be the D (6 bases). CDR1 and CDR2 (germline): KGHSH, LQKENI. Trimming stripped 3 bases from V and 2 bases from J, with 13 bases between. The CDR3 length is 15 residues. Here the CDR3 DNA reads TGTGCCAGCTCACCGAATTCAGGGACAAACACTGAAGCTTTCTTT. Translating gives CASSPNSGTNTEAFF.

This chain connects TRBV18 to TRBJ1-3; D remains ambiguous. CDR3 length equals 17 residues. The germline CDR1 and CDR2 sequences are KGHSH and LQKENI. Trimming stripped 2 bases from V and 0 bases from J, with 14 bases between. CDR3 sequence: CASSPRVLGSSGNTIYF. CDR3 nucleotide sequence: TGTGCCAGCTCACCAAGGGTCTTGGGGAGCTCTGGAAACACCATATATTTT.

In this sample, this clone turned up many times. The rearrangement joins TRBV4-1 to TRBJ2-7, with 11 bases fitting TRBD2. This CDR3 region has 16 residues. J was trimmed by 4 bases and V by 3 bases; bases with no gene match: 8. Germline-derived CDR1 and CDR2 are MGHRA and YSYEKL. This CDR3 is CASSQELGLADYEQYF. As DNA, the CDR3 is TGCGCCAGCAGCCAGGAGCTGGGACTAGCGGATTACGAGCAGTACTTC.

V gene TRBV15 combines with J gene TRBJ2-3; 8 nucleotides align to TRBD2. Unmatched junction bases numbered 6, after V lost 8 bases and J lost 2 bases. This CDR3 has 14 residues. Germline loops: CDR1 LNHNV, CDR2 YYDKDF (reference sequence). CDR3 DNA sequence: TGTGCCACCGCAGCGGGAGCGGTCACAGATACGCAGTATTTT. This translates into CATAAGAVTDTQYF. The full variable domain, its missing parts supplied by reference TRBV15 and TRBJ2-3, is DAMVIQNPRYQVTQFGKPVTLSCSQTLNHNVMYWYQQKSSQAPKLLFHYYDKDFNNEADTPDNFQSRRPNTSFCFLDIRSPGLGDTAMYLCATAAGAVTDTQYFGPGTRLTVL.

In nucleotides, the CDR3 is TGTGCCAGCAGCTTGGACAGGCGATATGGCTACACCTTC. Its protein product is CASSLDRRYGYTF. The chain employs TRBV7-8 and TRBJ1-2, with TRBD1 matching 7 bases. Germline loops: CDR1 SGHVS, CDR2 FQNEAQ. The CDR3 is 13 residues long. The J segment lost 5 bases and the V segment lost 3 bases, leaving 3 bases of the junction unmatched. Combining the CDR3 with reference TRBV7-8 and TRBJ1-2 gives the whole variable domain GAGVSQSPRYKVAKRGQDVALRCDPISGHVSLFWYQQALGQGPEFLTYFQNEAQLDKSGLPSDRFFAERPEGSVSTLKIQRTQQEDSAVYLCASSLDRRYGYTFGSGTRLTVV.

The V gene is TRBV7-8, the J gene TRBJ1-2, with 9 bases lining up with TRBD1. The J segment lost 6 bases and the V segment lost 4 bases, leaving 9 bases of the junction unmatched. CDR1 and CDR2 from the germline V gene are SGHVS and FQNEAQ. CDR3 length: 15 residues. CDR3 loop: CASSSHRGLRDGYTF. CDR3 in DNA: TGTGCCAGCAGCTCCCACAGGGGGCTGAGGGATGGCTACACCTTC.

The V and J genes are TRBV10-1 and TRBJ2-1, with 8 positions matching TRBD2. The CDR3 spans 17 residues. The junction had 13 bases not matched to a gene; V was cut back by 3 bases and J by 6 bases. CDR1 and CDR2 (germline): WNHNN, SYGVQD (reference sequence). The CDR3 sequence: CASSDGMGLGFSNEQFF. CDR3 DNA sequence: TGCGCCAGCAGTGACGGCATGGGACTAGGATTTTCCAATGAGCAGTTCTTC.

The chain employs TRBV21-1 and TRBJ2-1; TRBD2 is the table's D call and was not checked against the DNA. TRBV21-1 constitutes a pseudogene. The length of the CDR3 is 16 residues. The CDR3 bases are TGTGCCAGCAGCAAAGTACCGGTGTTAACCTACAATGAGCAGTTCTTC. It codes for CASSKVPVLTYNEQFF.

This rearrangement joins TRBV6-2 or TRBV6-3 to TRBJ2-7; maybe TRBD2 (6 bases). Germline assignment: CDR1 MNHEY and CDR2 SVGEGT. V was clipped by 2 bases and J by 4 bases, with 12 bases between them. CDR3 length: 14 amino acids. The chain's CDR3 is CASSYTGELYEQYF. Written as DNA, the CDR3 is TGTGCCAGCAGTTACACGGGGGAATTGTACGAGCAGTACTTC.

This chain uses TRBV27 with TRBJ2-1; TRBD2 is a possible D gene (6 bases). Germline V lookup: CDR1 MNHEY, CDR2 SMNVEV (reference sequence). The CDR3 consists of 14 residues. The V and J ends lost 2 bases and 7 bases respectively, with 12 bases between them. CDR3 sequence: CASSLNREINEQFF. CDR3 DNA sequence: TGTGCCAGCAGTTTAAACCGGGAGATTAATGAGCAGTTCTTC.

The V gene is TRBV7-9, the J gene TRBJ2-5; 8 nucleotides match TRBD1. Trimming removed 2 bases from V and 5 bases from J; junction bases left unmatched: 4. Germline loops: CDR1 SEHNR, CDR2 FQNEAQ (reference sequence). There are 14 residues in the CDR3. The CDR3 region is CASSLPRGHETQYF. The CDR3 nucleotides are TGTGCCAGCAGCTTACCCAGGGGGCATGAGACCCAGTACTTC.

The chain's CDR3 is CASSSPTGDNSPLHF. CDR3 nucleotides: TGTGCCAGCAGCTCGCCGACAGGGGATAATTCACCCCTCCACTTT. The chain recombines TRBV7-9 with TRBJ1-6; 8 bases align to TRBD1. Germline V lookup: CDR1 SEHNR, CDR2 FQNEAQ (reference sequence). The CDR3 spans 15 residues. J gave up 5 bases and V 4 bases, and 4 bases lay outside the gene matches.

This chain joins TRBV6-5 and TRBJ2-2; unclear D gene. The CDR3 sequence is 14 residues long. Per the germline V gene, CDR1 is MNHEY and CDR2 is SVGAGI. V was trimmed by 2 bases and J by 6 bases, leaving 10 bases between them. The CDR3 sequence is CASSYQAPSGELFF. The DNA for the CDR3 is TGTGCCAGCAGTTACCAAGCTCCGTCCGGGGAGCTGTTTTTT.

J is TRBJ1-1 and V is TRBV12-3 or TRBV12-4, with 7 bases lining up with TRBD1. V lost 5 bases and J lost 7; bases outside the gene matches: 4. CDR3 length: 12 residues. The CDR3 here is CASSGTAIEAFF. DNA for the CDR3: TGTGCCAGCAGTGGGACAGCGATTGAAGCTTTCTTT.

The V call is TRBV9, the J call TRBJ2-1; 8 nucleotides line up with TRBD1. There are 14 residues in the CDR3. Germline V gives CDR1 SGDLS, CDR2 YYNGEE. For the CDR3, the DNA is TGTGTCCTCAGGGGGCGGGACTCCTACAATGAGCAGTTCTTC. It yields the protein CVLRGRDSYNEQFF. Full variable domain (remainder filled in from reference TRBV9 and TRBJ2-1): DSGVTQTPKHLITATGQRVTLRCSPRSGDLSVYWYQQSLDQGLQFLIQYYNGEERAKGNILERFSAQQFPDLHSELNLSSLELGDSALYFCVLRGRDSYNEQFFGPGTRLTVL.

This sequence joins TRBV28 and TRBJ2-1; 9 bases are shared with TRBD1. V lost 3 bases, J lost 10 bases, and 10 bases stayed unmatched. From germline, CDR1 is MDHEN and CDR2 SYDVKM. The CDR3 extends over 15 amino acids. The CDR3 region is CASSLVRQGVQEQFF. The CDR3 DNA reads as TGTGCCAGCAGTTTGGTGAGACAGGGGGTTCAGGAGCAGTTCTTC.

The chain recombines TRBV6-6 with TRBJ1-2, with TRBD1 matching 7 bases. Germline values: CDR1 MNHNY, CDR2 SVGAGI (reference sequence). The CDR3 has 12 residues. After removal of 5 bases from V and 6 bases from J, the junction contained 3 bases not matched to a gene. The CDR3 DNA reads TGTGCCAGCAGTGACAGGGACCATGGCTACACCTTC. Encoded protein: CASSDRDHGYTF.